This TCR beta chain emerged from a study of early T cells in non-severe SARS-CoV-2 infection (TCRdb year 2021). The study in broad terms: TCR sequencing used bulk RNA from unsorted whole blood, so alpha and beta chains could not be paired. The full study reports these points: VDJdb matching was skewed toward anti-spike CD8 responses and likely underestimated virus-specific expansions by missing private and CD4 specificities.

To prepare the library, 5' RACE was applied. Sequencing was carried out with a NextSeq 500. In the TCR library protocol, unique molecular identifiers were attached to individual cDNA molecules to correct for PCR bias and sequencing error. TCR alpha and beta chains were both sequenced, and the abundances of alpha and beta sequences in each sample were closely correlated with each other. As for how the authors treated the data: V gene, J gene and CDR3 annotation of TCR sequences was performed with Decombinator V4. Expanded TCRs were defined as changing significantly between any two time points under a Poisson model with p below 0.0001. Abundances of TCRs were expressed as counts per million after normalisation to the total number of TCRs sequenced in each sample. MAIT TCRs were defined by TRAV1-2 paired with TRAJ12, TRAJ20 or TRAJ33, and iNKT TCRs by TRAV10 paired with TRAJ18. VDJdb, accessed 1 November 2021, was searched for CMV, EBV and SARS-CoV-2 annotated TCRs, with TCRs annotated for multiple antigens excluded. The public reads were quality trimmed at Q25 with fastp and then assembled into clones with MiXCR by TCRdb, keeping productive beta chains. Every CDR3 protein is listed once, alongside the most common genes and DNA of its rows. TCRdb, not the authors, supplied the V and J calls. The sample yields about 53,000 distinct CDR3 sequences; 9.5% to 15% were counted once. The ten biggest clones cover over 2% of the sample.

A case-control design nested within a healthcare worker cohort in London, UK, was used, with weekly nasopharyngeal swab PCR tests and blood sampling performed. Between 23 and 31 March 2020, the week of the UK lockdown, healthcare workers were enrolled and then followed up weekly for as long as 16 weeks. Its CDR3 holds 15 amino acids, cysteine through phenylalanine. Just CDR3 DNA is preserved here, 45 bases in frame from base 1. V drops 5 bases and J drops 3 bases, leaving 15 bases in between. CDR1 and CDR2, looked up from the germline V gene, are SGHRS and YFSETQ. Remarks on this clonotype: Its antigen is still unknown. The input lacks base qualities; no much larger clone sits a single base away.

The rearrangement combines TRBV5-1 with TRBJ2-1, with no D gene named confidently. This clonotype originated in an adult who was a healthcare worker with PCR-confirmed SARS-CoV-2 infection or an uninfected control (not recorded which). The sample in question was whole blood, obtained at baseline. The CDR3 has the sequence CASRTTYLNYNEQFF. The DNA sequence is given as TGCGCCAGCAGGACGACTTACCTGAACTACAATGAGCAGTTCTTC. Full variable domain (CDR3 extended with the reference TRBV5-1 and TRBJ2-1 proteins): KAGVTQTPRYLIKTRGQQVTLSCSPISGHRSVSWYQQTPGQGLQFLFEYFSETQRNKGNFPGRFSGRQFSNSRSEMNVSTLELGDSALYLCASRTTYLNYNEQFFGPGTRLTVL.